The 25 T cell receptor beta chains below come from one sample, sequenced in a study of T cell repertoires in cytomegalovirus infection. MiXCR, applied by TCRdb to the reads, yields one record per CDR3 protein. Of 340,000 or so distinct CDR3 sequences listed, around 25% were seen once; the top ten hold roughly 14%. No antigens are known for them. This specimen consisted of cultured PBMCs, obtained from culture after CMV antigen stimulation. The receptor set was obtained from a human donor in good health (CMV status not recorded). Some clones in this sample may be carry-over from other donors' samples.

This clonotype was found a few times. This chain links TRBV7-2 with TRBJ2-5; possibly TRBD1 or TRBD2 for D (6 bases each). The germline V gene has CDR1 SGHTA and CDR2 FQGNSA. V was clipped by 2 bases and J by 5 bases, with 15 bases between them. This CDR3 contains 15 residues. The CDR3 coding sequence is TGTGCCAGCAGCTTATGGGGGGCGATTGGGGAGACCCAGTACTTC. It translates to CASSLWGAIGETQYF.

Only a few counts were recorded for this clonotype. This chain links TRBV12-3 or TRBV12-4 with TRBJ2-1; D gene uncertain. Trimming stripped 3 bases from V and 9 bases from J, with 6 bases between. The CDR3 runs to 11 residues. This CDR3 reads CASSFLTEQFF. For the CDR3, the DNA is TGTGCCAGCAGTTTCCTTACTGAGCAGTTCTTC.

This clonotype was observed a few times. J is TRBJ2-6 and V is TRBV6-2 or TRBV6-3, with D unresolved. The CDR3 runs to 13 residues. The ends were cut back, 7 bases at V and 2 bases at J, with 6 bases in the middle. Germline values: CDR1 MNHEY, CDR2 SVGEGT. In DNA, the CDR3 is TGTGCCAGCACGGATCCTGGGGCCAACGTCCTGACTTTC. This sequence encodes CASTDPGANVLTF.

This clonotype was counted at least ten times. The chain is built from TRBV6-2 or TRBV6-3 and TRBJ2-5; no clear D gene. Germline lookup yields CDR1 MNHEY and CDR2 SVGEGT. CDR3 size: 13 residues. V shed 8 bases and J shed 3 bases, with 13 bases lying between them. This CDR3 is CASGRRAEETQYF. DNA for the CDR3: TGTGCCAGCGGAAGGAGAGCCGAAGAGACCCAGTACTTC.

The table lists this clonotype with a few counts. The CDR3 loop is CASSQRIQGTEAFF. CDR3 in DNA: TGTGCCAGCAGTCAGCGAATACAGGGGACTGAAGCTTTCTTT. The chain links TRBV12-3 or TRBV12-4 to TRBJ1-1; 7 bases match TRBD1. This CDR3 contains 14 residues. Trimming took 5 bases from V and 5 from J; bases not matched to a gene: 8.

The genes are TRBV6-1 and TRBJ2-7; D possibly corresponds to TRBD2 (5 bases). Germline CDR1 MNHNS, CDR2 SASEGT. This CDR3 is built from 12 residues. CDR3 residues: CASSESAGKYFV. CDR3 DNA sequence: TGTGCCAGCAGTGAATCTGCCGGGAAGTATTTCGTC.

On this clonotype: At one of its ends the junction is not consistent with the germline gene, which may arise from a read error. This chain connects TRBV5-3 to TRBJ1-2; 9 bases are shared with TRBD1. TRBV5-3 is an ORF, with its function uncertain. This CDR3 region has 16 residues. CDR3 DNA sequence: TGTGCCAGCAGCTTGGGCCTTCTACAGGGGGCAGGGGGCTACACCTTC. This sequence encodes CASSLGLLQGAGGYTF.

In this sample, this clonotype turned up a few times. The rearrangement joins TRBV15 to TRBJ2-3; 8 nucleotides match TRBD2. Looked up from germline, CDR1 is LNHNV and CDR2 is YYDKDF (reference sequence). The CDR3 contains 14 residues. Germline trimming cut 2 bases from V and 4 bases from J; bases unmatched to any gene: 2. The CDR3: CATSRRGGADTQYF. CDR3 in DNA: TGTGCCACCAGCAGACGGGGGGGCGCAGATACGCAGTATTTT. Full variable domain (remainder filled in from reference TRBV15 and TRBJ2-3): DAMVIQNPRYQVTQFGKPVTLSCSQTLNHNVMYWYQQKSSQAPKLLFHYYDKDFNNEADTPDNFQSRRPNTSFCFLDIRSPGLGDTAMYLCATSRRGGADTQYFGPGTRLTVL.

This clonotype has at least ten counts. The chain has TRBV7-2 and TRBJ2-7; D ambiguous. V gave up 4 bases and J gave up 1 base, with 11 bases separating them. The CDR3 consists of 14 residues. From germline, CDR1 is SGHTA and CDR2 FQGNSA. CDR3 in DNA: TGTGCCAGCAGCTCCATCCGGTATTCCTACGAGCAGTACTTC. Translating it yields CASSSIRYSYEQYF.

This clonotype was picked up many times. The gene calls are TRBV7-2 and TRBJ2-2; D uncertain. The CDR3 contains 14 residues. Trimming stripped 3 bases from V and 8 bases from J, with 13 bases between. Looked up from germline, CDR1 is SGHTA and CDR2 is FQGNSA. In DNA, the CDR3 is TGTGCCAGCAGCTTCGTGAAGGGAACTGGGGAGCTGTTTTTT. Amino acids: CASSFVKGTGELFF. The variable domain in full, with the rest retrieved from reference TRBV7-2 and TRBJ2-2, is GAGVSQSPSNKVTEKGKDVELRCDPISGHTALYWYRQSLGQGLEFLIYFQGNSAPDKSGLPSDRFSAERTGGSVSTLTIQRTQQEDSAVYLCASSFVKGTGELFFGEGSRLTVL.

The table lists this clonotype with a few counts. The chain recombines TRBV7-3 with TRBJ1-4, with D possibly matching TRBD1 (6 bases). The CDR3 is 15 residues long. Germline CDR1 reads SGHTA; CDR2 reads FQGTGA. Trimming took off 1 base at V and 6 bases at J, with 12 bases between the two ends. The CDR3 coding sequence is TGTGCCAGCAGCTTAAGGGGGGGCGCGCATGAAAAACTGTTTTTT. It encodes CASSLRGGAHEKLFF.

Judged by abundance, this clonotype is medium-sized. The CDR3 region has the DNA TGTGCCAGCAGTGCTCACAGGGATAGCTCCTACGAGCAGTACTTC. This codes for CASSAHRDSSYEQYF. The chain employs TRBV2 and TRBJ2-7; the D gene is possibly TRBD1 (6 bases). Trimming removed 4 bases from V and 0 bases from J, with 13 bases in between. Looked up from germline, CDR1 is SNHLY and CDR2 is FYNNEI. The CDR3 loop spans 15 amino acids.

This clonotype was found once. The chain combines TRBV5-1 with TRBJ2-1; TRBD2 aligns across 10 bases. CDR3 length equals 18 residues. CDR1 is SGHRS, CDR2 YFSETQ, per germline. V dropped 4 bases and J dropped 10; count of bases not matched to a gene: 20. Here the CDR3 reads CASSPRDVRLAGLTEQFF. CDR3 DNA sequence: TGCGCCAGCAGCCCCCGAGACGTAAGACTAGCGGGCCTGACAGAGCAGTTCTTC.

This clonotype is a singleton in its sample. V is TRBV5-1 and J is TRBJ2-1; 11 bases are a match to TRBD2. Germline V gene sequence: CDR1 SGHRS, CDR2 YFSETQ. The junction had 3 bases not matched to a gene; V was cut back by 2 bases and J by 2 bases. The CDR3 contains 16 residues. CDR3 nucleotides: TGCGCCAGCAGCTTCGGACTAGCGGGTGCCTACAATGAGCAGTTCTTC. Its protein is CASSFGLAGAYNEQFF.

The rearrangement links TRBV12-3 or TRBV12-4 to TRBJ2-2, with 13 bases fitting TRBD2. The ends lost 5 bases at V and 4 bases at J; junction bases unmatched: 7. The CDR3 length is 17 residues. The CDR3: CASSRTSGRSVTGELFF. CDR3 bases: TGTGCCAGCAGTCGGACTAGCGGGAGATCGGTCACCGGGGAGCTGTTTTTT.

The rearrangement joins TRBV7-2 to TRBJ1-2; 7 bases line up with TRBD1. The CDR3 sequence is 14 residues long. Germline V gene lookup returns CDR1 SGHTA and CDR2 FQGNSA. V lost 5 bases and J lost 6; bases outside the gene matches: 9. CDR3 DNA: TGTGCCAGCAGCCCCGAGACAGGGAGGCATGGCTACACCTTC. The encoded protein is CASSPETGRHGYTF.

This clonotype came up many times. CDR3 sequence reads: CATSVRGRWETQYF. The CDR3 region has the DNA TGTGCCACCAGTGTACGAGGGCGGTGGGAGACCCAGTACTTC. The J gene is TRBJ2-5, the V gene TRBV24-1, with a possible D match to TRBD2 (5 bases). The CDR3 consists of 14 residues. From germline, CDR1 is KGHDR and CDR2 SFDVKD. V gave up 5 bases and J gave up 5 bases, with 14 bases separating them.

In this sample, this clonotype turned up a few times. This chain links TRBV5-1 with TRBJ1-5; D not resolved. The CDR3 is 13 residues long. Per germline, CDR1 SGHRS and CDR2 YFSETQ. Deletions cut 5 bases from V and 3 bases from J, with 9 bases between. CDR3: CASSDLPNQPQHF. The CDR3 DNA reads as TGCGCCAGCAGTGATCTCCCCAATCAGCCCCAGCATTTT.

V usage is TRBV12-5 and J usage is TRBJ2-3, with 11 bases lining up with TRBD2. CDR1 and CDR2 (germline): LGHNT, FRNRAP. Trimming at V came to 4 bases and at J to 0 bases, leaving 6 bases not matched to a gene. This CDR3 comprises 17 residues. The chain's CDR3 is CASGSAWTSGSTDTQYF. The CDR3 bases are TGTGCTAGTGGTTCAGCTTGGACTAGCGGGAGCACAGATACGCAGTATTTT.

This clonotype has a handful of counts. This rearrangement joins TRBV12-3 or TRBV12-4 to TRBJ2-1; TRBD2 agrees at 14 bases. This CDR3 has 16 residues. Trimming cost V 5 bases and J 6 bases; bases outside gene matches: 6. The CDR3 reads CASSGSGTSGSNEQFF. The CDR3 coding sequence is TGTGCCAGCAGTGGCTCCGGGACTAGCGGGAGCAATGAGCAGTTCTTC.

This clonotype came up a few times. The CDR3 DNA reads TGCAGTGCTGGCAAGGGGGCTATGAACACTGAAGCTTTCTTT. It translates to CSAGKGAMNTEAFF. This chain uses TRBV20-1 with TRBJ1-1; TRBD1 aligns across 7 bases. Germline V gene sequence: CDR1 DFQATT, CDR2 SNEGSKA (reference sequence). The V and J ends lost 5 bases and 0 bases, in that order; junction bases with no gene match: 6. This CDR3 region has 14 residues.

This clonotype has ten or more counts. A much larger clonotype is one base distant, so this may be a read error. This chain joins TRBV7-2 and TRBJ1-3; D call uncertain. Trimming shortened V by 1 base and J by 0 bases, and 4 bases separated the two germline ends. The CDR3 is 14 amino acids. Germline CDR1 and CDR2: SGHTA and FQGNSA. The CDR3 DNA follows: TGTGCCAGCAGCTTAGACAGCTCTGGAAACACCATATATTTT. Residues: CASSLDSSGNTIYF. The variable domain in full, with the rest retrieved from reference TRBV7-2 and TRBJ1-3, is GAGVSQSPSNKVTEKGKDVELRCDPISGHTALYWYRQSLGQGLEFLIYFQGNSAPDKSGLPSDRFSAERTGGSVSTLTIQRTQQEDSAVYLCASSLDSSGNTIYFGEGSWLTVV.

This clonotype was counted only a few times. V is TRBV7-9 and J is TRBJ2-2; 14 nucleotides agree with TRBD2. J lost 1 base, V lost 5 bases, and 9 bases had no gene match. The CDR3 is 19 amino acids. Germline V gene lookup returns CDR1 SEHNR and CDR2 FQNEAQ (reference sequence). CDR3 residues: CASSQRLAGGRRNTGELFF. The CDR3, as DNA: TGTGCCAGCAGCCAGCGACTAGCGGGAGGGCGGAGGAACACCGGGGAGCTGTTTTTT.

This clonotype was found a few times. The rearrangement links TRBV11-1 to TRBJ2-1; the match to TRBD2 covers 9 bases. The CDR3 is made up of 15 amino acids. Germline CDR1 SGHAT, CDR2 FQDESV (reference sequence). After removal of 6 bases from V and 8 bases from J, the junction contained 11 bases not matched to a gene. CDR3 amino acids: CASRRLAAYKDEQFF. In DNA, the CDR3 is TGTGCCAGCAGACGACTAGCGGCTTACAAGGATGAGCAGTTCTTC. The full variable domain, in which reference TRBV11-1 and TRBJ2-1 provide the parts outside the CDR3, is EAEVAQSPRYKITEKSQAVAFWCDPISGHATLYWYRQILGQGPELLVQFQDESVVDDSQLPKDRFSAERLKGVDSTLKIQPAELGDSAMYLCASRRLAAYKDEQFFGPGTRLTVL.

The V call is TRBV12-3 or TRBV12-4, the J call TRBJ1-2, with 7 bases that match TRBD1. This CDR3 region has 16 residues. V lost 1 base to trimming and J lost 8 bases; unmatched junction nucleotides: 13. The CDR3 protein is CASSLDYGGTALGYTF. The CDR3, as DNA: TGTGCCAGCAGTTTAGACTACGGTGGGACAGCTCTCGGCTACACCTTC.